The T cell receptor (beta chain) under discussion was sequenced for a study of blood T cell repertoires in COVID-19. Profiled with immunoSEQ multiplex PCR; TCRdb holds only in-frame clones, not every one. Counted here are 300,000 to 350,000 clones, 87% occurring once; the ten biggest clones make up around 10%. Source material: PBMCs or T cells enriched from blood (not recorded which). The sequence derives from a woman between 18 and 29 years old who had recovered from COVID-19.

The chain's CDR3 is CASSFTGVYEQYF. CDR3 DNA sequence: TGTGCCAGCAGCTTTACAGGGGTCTACGAGCAGTACTTC. The chain combines TRBV5-6 with TRBJ2-7; 7 bases fit TRBD1. Germline V lookup: CDR1 SGHDT, CDR2 YYEEEE. This CDR3 has 13 residues. With 2 bases clipped from V and 3 bases from J, the junction kept 2 bases outside the gene matches.